The 10 T cell receptor beta chains in this list originate from one sample, sequenced in a study of identifying expanded T cells in peripheral blood. Repertoires were generated with immunoSEQ multiplex PCR, while TCRdb's copy carries only in-frame clones and drops some. The sample has approximately 100,000 clones, around nine tenths seen once; the top ten hold about 17%. The specimen was blood. The receptors shown here come from a person aged 18-69 years in good health.

The chain joins TRBV4-2 to TRBJ2-3; 9 nucleotides line up with TRBD1. The ends lost 3 bases at V and 5 bases at J; junction bases unmatched: 6. Germline-derived CDR1 and CDR2 are LGHNA and YNFKEQ. This CDR3 spans 15 amino acids. DNA for the CDR3: TGTGCCAGCAGCCACTACAACAGGGGGCAAGATACGCAGTATTTT. Protein sequence: CASSHYNRGQDTQYF.

The sample holds one count of this clone. The chain couples TRBV28 to TRBJ2-7; TRBD1 might be the D (5 bases). The CDR3 extends over 17 amino acids. V was trimmed by 2 bases and J by 0 bases, leaving 17 bases between them. CDR1 is MDHEN and CDR2 is SYDVKM in the germline V gene. Here the CDR3 DNA reads TGTGCCAGCAGTTTACAGTATAGGGGCATCGGCTCCTACGAGCAGTACTTC. Its protein product is CASSLQYRGIGSYEQYF.

The chain recombines TRBV29-1 with TRBJ2-1, with TRBD2 matching 12 bases. The CDR3 is 17 residues long. From germline, CDR1 is SQVTM and CDR2 ANQGSEA. The V gene end was trimmed by 7 bases and the J gene end by 1 base; junction bases not matched to a gene: 11. CDR3 bases: TGCAGCGCCCAAGGGGCTAGCGGGGGGGTTTCCTACAATGAGCAGTTCTTC. This encodes CSAQGASGGVSYNEQFF.

V is TRBV5-1 and J is TRBJ1-1, with TRBD1 as a possible D gene (6 bases). The CDR3 is 14 amino acids. V was shortened by 8 bases and J by 4 bases, with 18 bases between the two germline ends. From germline, CDR1 is SGHRS and CDR2 YFSETQ. CDR3: CASGDPEQGTEAFF. Here the CDR3 DNA reads TGCGCCAGTGGGGACCCCGAACAGGGCACTGAAGCTTTCTTT.

The chain is built from TRBV6-5 and TRBJ1-1, with 7 bases that match TRBD1. The CDR3 sequence is 15 residues long. The junction had 6 bases not matched to a gene; V was cut back by 5 bases and J by 0 bases. Germline values: CDR1 MNHEY, CDR2 SVGAGI. CDR3 DNA sequence: TGTGCCAGCAGTCCACCAACAGGGGTGAACACTGAAGCTTTCTTT. It yields the protein CASSPPTGVNTEAFF.

The J gene is TRBJ1-2, the V gene TRBV15, with a tentative D call TRBD1 (5 bases). The CDR3 is made up of 14 amino acids. Germline CDR1 and CDR2: LNHNV and YYDKDF (reference sequence). Deletions cut 3 bases from V and 4 bases from J, with 12 bases between. Here the CDR3 reads CATSRTDSIYGYTF. DNA for the CDR3: TGTGCCACCAGCAGGACCGACAGTATCTATGGCTACACCTTC.

The V gene is TRBV2, the J gene TRBJ1-2; TRBD1 agrees at 11 bases. CDR3 length: 15 amino acids. Germline CDR1 is SNHLY and CDR2 is FYNNEI. Losses at the gene ends were 1 base for V and 5 bases for J; bases not matched to a gene: 3. The chain's CDR3 is CASSEGGTGGYGYTF. DNA for the CDR3: TGTGCCAGCAGTGAAGGAGGGACAGGGGGTTATGGCTACACCTTC.

The V call is TRBV4-3, the J call TRBJ2-2, with TRBD1 as a possible D gene (6 bases). Germline V CDR1 and CDR2: LGHNA, YSLEER. The V and J ends lost 3 bases and 2 bases respectively, with 16 bases between them. This CDR3 is 17 amino acids long. CDR3 residues: CASSQGADHLNTGELFF. For the CDR3, the DNA is TGCGCCAGCAGCCAGGGGGCCGACCATCTCAACACCGGGGAGCTGTTTTTT.

This clone is a singleton in its sample. The chain recombines TRBV13 with TRBJ1-2; D unclear. The length of the CDR3 is 15 residues. Germline CDR1 reads PRHDT; CDR2 reads FYEKMQ (reference sequence). The V gene lost 0 bases and the J gene lost 4 bases, with 12 bases spanning the gap. The CDR3 nucleotides are TGTGCCAGCAGCTTAGGCAGAACAGTTGGCTATGGCTACACCTTC. Encoded protein: CASSLGRTVGYGYTF.

This chain links TRBV7-2 with TRBJ2-7; tentatively, D is TRBD2 (5 bases). The length of the CDR3 is 15 residues. V was trimmed by 4 bases and J by 0 bases, leaving 13 bases between them. From germline, CDR1 is SGHTA and CDR2 FQGNSA. CDR3 protein: CASSSSPGISYEQYF. DNA of the CDR3: TGTGCCAGCAGCTCCTCTCCGGGAATCTCCTACGAGCAGTACTTC.